The rows below give T cell receptor beta chains drawn from one sample of a study of T cell responses to AZD1222 COVID-19 vaccine. Data came from immunoSEQ multiplex PCR; TCRdb stores just in-frame clones and leaves some out. The profile shows 95,000 to 130,000 clones, roughly 87% of them singletons. Sequencing was performed on peripheral blood, taken on day 0 of AZD1222 vaccination. The receptor set was obtained from an adult in good health. CDR3s include the opening cysteine and the closing phenylalanine or tryptophan. A D gene is named only where the DNA matches it firmly. Where a row states a size, it is once, few, many or the class of an expanded clone; other rows omit it.

J,size,V,D,CDR3,DNA
TRBJ2-1,.,TRBV10-3,.,CAIKGMGTSYNEQFF,TGTGCCATAAAAGGCATGGGGACCTCCTACAATGAGCAGTTCTTC
TRBJ2-1,.,TRBV4-2,.,CASSHELAYEQFF,TGTGCCAGCAGCCACGAGCTAGCCTATGAGCAGTTCTTC
TRBJ2-3,few,TRBV2,TRBD2,CASSRDYGSADTQYF,TGTGCCAGCAGTAGGGACTACGGATCGGCAGATACGCAGTATTTT
TRBJ2-5,once,TRBV11-2,.,CASSLVGLEETQYF,TGTGCCAGCAGCTTAGTCGGCCTAGAAGAGACCCAGTACTTC
TRBJ2-5,.,TRBV28,TRBD1,CASSRGQTQETQYF,TGTGCCAGCAGCAGGGGACAGACTCAAGAGACCCAGTACTTC
TRBJ2-7,.,TRBV19,TRBD2,CASKPASGYEQYF,TGTGCCAGTAAGCCCGCTAGCGGCTACGAGCAGTACTTC
TRBJ2-1,.,TRBV25-1,TRBD2,CASSQAGGPYNEQFF,TGTGCCAGCAGCCAAGCGGGAGGGCCCTACAATGAGCAGTTCTTC
TRBJ1-1,many,TRBV5-1,.,CASSNAQPNTEAFF,TGCGCCAGCAGCAACGCCCAGCCGAACACTGAAGCTTTCTTT
TRBJ2-7,.,TRBV14,.,CASSQGQLYYEQYF,TGTGCCAGCAGCCAAGGGCAGTTATACTACGAGCAGTACTTC
TRBJ2-7,many,TRBV14,TRBD2,CASSQDPGRAHEQYF,TGTGCCAGCAGCCAAGATCCGGGGAGGGCCCACGAGCAGTACTTC
TRBJ1-3,.,TRBV7-9,.,CASSLTLALGNTIYF,TGTGCCAGCAGCCTAACCCTAGCGTTGGGAAACACCATATATTTT
TRBJ2-5,.,TRBV3-1/TRBV3-2,TRBD2,CASGPLAGRETQYF,TGTGCCAGCGGACCACTAGCGGGGAGGGAGACCCAGTACTTC
TRBJ1-1,.,TRBV20-1,.,CSAIPGGVAFF,TGCAGTGCTATTCCCGGGGGCGTGGCTTTCTTT
TRBJ2-5,once,TRBV3-1/TRBV3-2,.,CASSQGPHRETQYF,TGTGCCAGCAGCCAGGGTCCCCATCGGGAGACCCAGTACTTC
TRBJ1-3,.,TRBV25-1,.,CASSEWVGGYSGNTIYF,TGTGCCAGCAGTGAATGGGTAGGCGGCTACTCTGGAAACACCATATATTTT
TRBJ1-6,once,TRBV6-1,.,CASSEGHNRDSPLHF,TGTGCCAGCAGTGAAGGCCACAACAGGGATTCACCCCTCCACTTT
TRBJ2-1,.,TRBV28,.,CASSLPPRGEQFF,TGTGCCAGCAGTTTACCCCCGCGGGGTGAGCAGTTCTTC
TRBJ1-5,.,TRBV5-5,.,CASLNLPGVGQPQHF,TGTGCCAGCCTCAACCTCCCAGGGGTAGGACAGCCCCAGCATTTT
TRBJ2-7,once,TRBV6-2/TRBV6-3,.,CASSLGLPPYEQYF,TGTGCCAGCAGTTTGGGACTGCCCCCCTACGAGCAGTACTTC
TRBJ2-3,.,TRBV7-3,TRBD2,CASVAGREDTQYF,TGTGCCAGCGTAGCGGGCCGGGAAGATACGCAGTATTTT